Listed here are 10 T cell receptor beta chains from one sample, sequenced in a study of vaccination and CD4 T cells after COVID-19. Stated treatment: 10-day PBMC culture with coronavirus spike peptide pools or control peptides (ViraFEST assay). For these receptors, no antigen is known. Sequencing of DNA taken from cultured CD4+ T cells relied on the Oncomine TCR Beta short-read assay. TCRdb passed the PCR reads through MiXCR, listing each CDR3 protein once. Found here are under 20,000 distinct CDR3 sequences, roughly 51% of them singletons; the top ten hold roughly 30%. The specimen comprised cultured CD4+ T cells from blood, sampled after SARS-CoV-2 vaccination. These receptors were taken from a human donor with COVID-19.

This clonotype came up once. J is TRBJ2-7 and V is TRBV4-1; perhaps D is TRBD1 or TRBD2 (5 bases each). V was cut by 2 bases and J by 12 bases, with 17 bases left in between. This CDR3 contains 13 residues. The germline CDR1 and CDR2 sequences are MGHRA and YSYEKL. The CDR3 DNA follows: TGCGCCAGCAGCCAATTGGGACCGGGTCTCCTGTACTTC. This encodes CASSQLGPGLLYF.

The V call is TRBV6-1, the J call TRBJ2-3; D remains unclear. Trimming pared 5 bases from V and 1 base from J, leaving 16 bases between. The CDR3 spans 16 residues. Germline V gene lookup returns CDR1 MNHNS and CDR2 SASEGT. CDR3 DNA sequence: TGTGCCAGCAGTCCAGCAAGACACCAGGGCACAGATACGCAGTATTTT. Translation: CASSPARHQGTDTQYF.

The V call is TRBV27, the J call TRBJ2-6; 7 bases are shared with TRBD2. Germline CDR1 and CDR2: MNHEY and SMNVEV (reference sequence). Losses at the gene ends were 2 bases for V and 0 bases for J; bases not matched to a gene: 4. The CDR3 sequence is 17 residues long. Written as DNA, the CDR3 is TGTGCCAGCAGTTTACGGGGAGGGTCCTCTGGGGCCAACGTCCTGACTTTC. This codes for CASSLRGGSSGANVLTF.

The genes are TRBV6-1 and TRBJ2-7; tentative D call: TRBD1 (5 bases). CDR1 and CDR2 from the germline V gene are MNHNS and SASEGT. This CDR3 contains 15 residues. With 7 bases removed from V and 1 base from J, the gap between germline ends came to 17 bases. CDR3 loop: CASTKDRELSYEQYF. DNA for the CDR3: TGTGCCAGCACCAAAGACAGAGAACTATCCTACGAGCAGTACTTC.

The chain uses TRBV5-8 and TRBJ1-1; 8 bases are a match to TRBD1. CDR3 size: 16 residues. J gave up 0 bases and V 2 bases, and 6 bases lay outside the gene matches. CDR1 SGHTS and CDR2 YDEGEE come from the germline V gene. CDR3 in amino acids: CASSFRTGNMNTEAFF. CDR3 nucleotide sequence: TGTGCCAGCAGCTTCCGGACAGGGAACATGAACACTGAAGCTTTCTTT. The full variable domain, with the rest looked up from reference TRBV5-8 and TRBJ1-1, is EAGVTQSPTHLIKTRGQQATLRCSPISGHTSVYWYQQALGLGLQFLLWYDEGEERNRGNFPPRFSGRQFPNYSSELNVNALELEDSALYLCASSFRTGNMNTEAFFGQGTRLTVV.

The J gene is TRBJ2-1, the V gene TRBV7-2; 10 positions match TRBD1. This CDR3 region has 17 residues. V lost 4 bases and J lost 5; bases outside the gene matches: 11. The V gene's germline CDR1 is SGHTA and CDR2 FQGNSA. The CDR3 region is CASSSTGGAARDNEQFF. The CDR3 coding sequence is TGTGCCAGCAGCTCGACAGGGGGCGCGGCCCGGGACAATGAGCAGTTCTTC.

This clonotype was detected once. V and J are TRBV19 and TRBJ1-3; 7 bases line up with TRBD1. Germline CDR1 is LNHDA and CDR2 is SQIVND (reference sequence). The length of the CDR3 is 15 residues. J was trimmed by 9 bases and V by 3 bases; bases with no gene match: 11. The CDR3 region has the DNA TGTGCCAGTAGTATTTTGGGACAGAATGCCCCCACCATATATTTT. Its protein product is CASSILGQNAPTIYF. Using reference TRBV19 and TRBJ1-3 for the parts outside the CDR3, the full variable domain is DGGITQSPKYLFRKEGQNVTLSCEQNLNHDAMYWYRQDPGQGLRLIYYSQIVNDFQKGDIAEGYSVSREKKESFPLTVTSAQKNPTAFYLCASSILGQNAPTIYFGEGSWLTVV.

In this sample, this clonotype turned up once. The chain is built from TRBV5-4 and TRBJ2-7; D is ambiguous. There are 14 residues in the CDR3. Per germline, CDR1 SGHNT and CDR2 YYREEE (reference sequence). Trimming took 3 bases from V and 7 from J, leaving 17 bases between them. In DNA, the CDR3 is TGTGCCAGCAGCTCCACCGGGCCTAAACGGGAGCAGTACTTC. This encodes CASSSTGPKREQYF.

There are a few counts of this clonotype. The genes are TRBV15 and TRBJ1-1; the D gene is possibly TRBD1 (6 bases). Germline V gene sequence: CDR1 LNHNV, CDR2 YYDKDF (reference sequence). This CDR3 spans 13 amino acids. Trimming took off 6 bases at V and 1 base at J, with 9 bases between the two ends. The CDR3 nucleotides are TGTGCCACCAGTGCGGGGGCGAACACTGAAGCTTTCTTT. This gives the protein CATSAGANTEAFF.

This sequence joins TRBV20-1 and TRBJ1-2; no firm D call. Per germline, CDR1 DFQATT and CDR2 SNEGSKA (reference sequence). Trimming stripped 6 bases from V and 10 bases from J, with 21 bases between. There are 13 residues in the CDR3. In DNA, the CDR3 is TGCAGTGCCAGAAGCTCGTCGGTGGACGACTACACCTTC. It specifies CSARSSSVDDYTF.